A single sample gave rise to the 31 T cell receptor beta chains below, sequenced in a study of CD8+CD57+ T cells in acquired aplastic anemia. Using genomic DNA as the template, TCR beta VDJ and CDR3 profiling was carried out. TCRdb itself ran the reads through MiXCR, one entry per CDR3 protein. The sample holds about 130,000 distinct CDR3 sequences, around 50% seen once. The sample taken for sequencing was sorted CD4+, CD8+, or CD8+CD57+ T cells (not recorded which) from PBMCs. Receptors were obtained from a human donor in good health, serving as a control.

This clonotype was seen at least ten times. The V and J genes are TRBV6-2 or TRBV6-3 and TRBJ2-7, with a weak D call TRBD1 (6 bases). Germline values: CDR1 MNHEY, CDR2 SVGEGT. Trimming cost V 4 bases and J 6 bases, with 10 bases left between them. The CDR3 totals 12 residues. CDR3 region: CASSSGVGEQYF. CDR3 sequence (DNA): TGTGCCAGCAGTTCAGGGGTTGGCGAGCAGTACTTC.

The chain recombines TRBV4-1 with TRBJ2-7, with a weak D call TRBD2 (7 bases). Trimming took off 0 bases at V and 7 bases at J, with 13 bases between the two ends. The germline gives CDR1 MGHRA, CDR2 YSYEKL. The CDR3 contains 14 residues. CDR3: CASSQDRGAVEQYF. The CDR3 DNA reads as TGCGCCAGCAGCCAAGATCGGGGGGCAGTTGAGCAGTACTTC.

This clonotype appeared many times. CDR3 amino acids: CASSLSSTGPEAFF. CDR3 in DNA: TGCGCCAGCAGCCTGTCATCGACAGGCCCTGAAGCTTTCTTT. This chain joins TRBV4-3 and TRBJ1-1; a weak D match, TRBD1 (6 bases). The V and J ends lost 4 bases and 6 bases respectively, with 15 bases between them. Germline V gives CDR1 LGHNA, CDR2 YSLEER. This CDR3 has 14 residues.

V usage is TRBV2 and J usage is TRBJ2-1, with TRBD2 identical over 16 bases. Germline V gene lookup returns CDR1 SNHLY and CDR2 FYNNEI. V dropped 5 bases and J dropped 4; count of bases not matched to a gene: 5. CDR3 length: 17 amino acids. DNA of the CDR3: TGTGCCAGCAGTTTCTCGGGACTAGCGGGGGGGTACAATGAGCAGTTCTTC. This translates into CASSFSGLAGGYNEQFF. The whole variable domain, filled in from reference TRBV2 and TRBJ2-1, reads EPEVTQTPSHQVTQMGQEVILRCVPISNHLYFYWYRQILGQKVEFLVSFYNNEISEKSEIFDDQFSVERPDGSNFTLKIRSTKLEDSAMYFCASSFSGLAGGYNEQFFGPGTRLTVL.

The CDR3: CASSEARDSYEQYF. The CDR3 nucleotides are TGCGCCAGCAGCGAAGCGCGGGACAGCTACGAGCAGTACTTC. J is TRBJ2-7 and V is TRBV5-1; D perhaps matches TRBD1 (7 bases). Germline V CDR1 and CDR2: SGHRS, YFSETQ. Trimming removed 4 bases at V and 3 bases at J, with 14 bases between. The CDR3 is made up of 14 amino acids.

This chain joins TRBV19 and TRBJ1-2; maybe TRBD1 (6 bases). V lost 6 bases and J 5 bases, leaving 16 bases between the germline ends. The CDR3 sequence is 14 residues long. CDR1 is LNHDA and CDR2 is SQIVND in the germline V gene (reference sequence). DNA of the CDR3: TGTGCCAGTAGAGGGGACATAGGCGTGTATGGCTACACCTTC. Translating it yields CASRGDIGVYGYTF.

This clonotype came up many times. This chain joins TRBV5-1 and TRBJ2-5, with a possible D match to TRBD1 (6 bases). Trimming took off 2 bases at V and 2 bases at J, with 13 bases between the two ends. In germline, CDR1 is SGHRS, CDR2 YFSETQ. The CDR3 sequence is 15 residues long. The CDR3 loop reads CASSLQGHVQETQYF. DNA for the CDR3: TGCGCCAGCAGCTTACAGGGTCATGTACAAGAGACCCAGTACTTC. Supplemented by reference TRBV5-1 and TRBJ2-5, the full variable domain reads KAGVTQTPRYLIKTRGQQVTLSCSPISGHRSVSWYQQTPGQGLQFLFEYFSETQRNKGNFPGRFSGRQFSNSRSEMNVSTLELGDSALYLCASSLQGHVQETQYFGPGTRLLVL.

A few counts support this clonotype. It may be a read error: a sequence one base away is much more abundant. The chain employs TRBV4-1 and TRBJ1-6; D not certain. Trimming pared 3 bases from V and 6 bases from J, leaving 15 bases between. CDR1 and CDR2 (germline): MGHRA, YSYEKL. CDR3 size: 16 residues. DNA for the CDR3: TGCGCCAGCAGCCAGTCCTCGAGACTGAGTAATTCACCCCTCCACTTT. It translates to CASSQSSRLSNSPLHF.

The chain employs TRBV25-1 and TRBJ1-2; 10 bases are shared with TRBD1. Germline V gives CDR1 MGHDK, CDR2 SYGVNS. With V trimmed by 6 bases and J by 8 bases, 15 bases remained unmatched. The CDR3 extends over 16 amino acids. CDR3: CASRAPGTGTGEGYTF. The CDR3 DNA sequence: TGTGCCAGCAGAGCACCGGGAACGGGGACAGGGGAGGGCTACACCTTC.

The genes are TRBV7-8 and TRBJ2-7; 9 nucleotides line up with TRBD2. Looked up from germline, CDR1 is SGHVS and CDR2 is FQNEAQ. This CDR3 has 14 residues. V shed 5 bases and J 5 bases; nucleotides not matched to a gene: 7. CDR3 sequence reads: CASSQDSGRNEQYF. CDR3 DNA sequence: TGTGCCAGCAGCCAAGATAGCGGGAGAAACGAGCAGTACTTC.

The V gene is TRBV19, the J gene TRBJ2-5; 7 bases match TRBD1. Germline CDR1 LNHDA, CDR2 SQIVND (reference sequence). The CDR3 is made up of 13 amino acids. Trimming at V came to 6 bases and at J to 9 bases, leaving 10 bases not matched to a gene. CDR3 region: CASSDRVGGAQYF. CDR3 in DNA: TGTGCCAGTAGCGACAGGGTGGGCGGCGCCCAGTACTTC.

A note on this clonotype: This CDR3 fails to terminate in the conserved phenylalanine or tryptophan, so it likely reflects a read error. The chain is built from TRBV15 and TRBJ2-5, with D maybe TRBD1 (5 bases). CDR3 length equals 15 residues. Germline V gene sequence: CDR1 LNHNV, CDR2 YYDKDF (reference sequence). V was trimmed by 2 bases and J by 5 bases, leaving 15 bases between them. The CDR3: CATSRIRTPAETQYL. Written as DNA, the CDR3 is TGTGCCACCAGCAGAATACGGACACCGGCGGAGACCCAGTACCTC.

V gene TRBV7-3 combines with J gene TRBJ2-5, with TRBD2 matching over 7 bases. After removal of 8 bases from V and 7 bases from J, the junction contained 7 bases not matched to a gene. Germline values: CDR1 SGHTA, CDR2 FQGTGA. This CDR3 spans 12 amino acids. In DNA, the CDR3 is TGTGCCAGCTGGCCAGCGGGGAGGACCCAGTACTTC. It specifies CASWPAGRTQYF.

At least ten counts were recorded for this clonotype. This chain links TRBV19 with TRBJ2-2; D tentatively fits TRBD1 or TRBD2 (6 bases each). Germline CDR1 LNHDA, CDR2 SQIVND (reference sequence). V shed 9 bases and J shed 4 bases, with 18 bases lying between them. The CDR3 runs to 15 residues. The chain's CDR3 is CASRGGPIGTGELFF. CDR3 nucleotide sequence: TGTGCCAGCCGAGGGGGGCCGATAGGCACCGGGGAGCTGTTTTTT.

This clonotype has only a few counts. The chain employs TRBV12-5 and TRBJ1-6; D unresolved. V was trimmed by 1 base and J by 10 bases, leaving 11 bases between them. This CDR3 is built from 14 residues. Germline V gene sequence: CDR1 LGHNT, CDR2 FRNRAP. The CDR3 DNA reads as TGTGCTAGTGGTTTGGGACAAGGAGACTCACCCCTCCACTTT. Protein sequence: CASGLGQGDSPLHF.

The genes are TRBV7-2 and TRBJ1-2; 7 bases agree with TRBD1. Germline V CDR1 and CDR2: SGHTA, FQGNSA. This CDR3 comprises 15 residues. Unmatched junction bases numbered 8, after V lost 1 base and J lost 6 bases. The CDR3 DNA follows: TGTGCCAGCAGCTTAGAGACAGGGAGGTTAGATGGCTACACCTTC. Its translation is CASSLETGRLDGYTF. The whole variable domain, filled in from reference TRBV7-2 and TRBJ1-2, reads GAGVSQSPSNKVTEKGKDVELRCDPISGHTALYWYRQSLGQGLEFLIYFQGNSAPDKSGLPSDRFSAERTGGSVSTLTIQRTQQEDSAVYLCASSLETGRLDGYTFGSGTRLTVV.

This clonotype was detected ten times or more. This sequence joins TRBV7-9 and TRBJ2-1, with TRBD2 matching over 8 bases. The germline V gene has CDR1 SEHNR and CDR2 FQNEAQ (reference sequence). V dropped 5 bases and J dropped 4; count of bases not matched to a gene: 13. The CDR3 spans 17 residues. Written as DNA, the CDR3 is TGTGCCAGCAGCCCACGTCTACGGCGGGGGGAGTACAATGAGCAGTTCTTC. This encodes CASSPRLRRGEYNEQFF.

This sequence joins TRBV9 and TRBJ2-1; 9 bases are shared with TRBD1. After removal of 4 bases from V and 12 bases from J, the junction contained 14 bases not matched to a gene. This CDR3 has 15 amino acids. CDR1 is SGDLS and CDR2 is YYNGEE in the germline V gene. This CDR3 is CASSPSGQGDWGQFF. CDR3 DNA sequence: TGTGCCAGCAGCCCTTCGGGACAGGGCGATTGGGGGCAGTTCTTC.

V usage is TRBV7-9 and J usage is TRBJ1-6, with D unclear. The CDR3 length is 14 residues. Germline V gene data show CDR1 as SEHNR and CDR2 as FQNEAQ (reference sequence). Deletions cut 4 bases from V and 9 bases from J, with 13 bases between. CDR3 nucleotides: TGTGCCAGCAGCTGGGAGGCAGTAGCTTCACCCCTCCACTTT. It translates to CASSWEAVASPLHF.

The table lists this clonotype with a few counts. The V call is TRBV5-1, the J call TRBJ2-3; D is ambiguous. CDR1 and CDR2 (germline): SGHRS, YFSETQ. V shed 0 bases and J shed 5 bases, with 13 bases lying between them. This CDR3 spans 15 amino acids. In nucleotides, the CDR3 is TGCGCCAGCAGCTTGGGCCAGCAGTGGAAAGATACGCAGTATTTT. Its translation is CASSLGQQWKDTQYF.

This clonotype was detected many times. The V call is TRBV9, the J call TRBJ1-3, with D possibly TRBD1 on 5 matching bases. The CDR3 length is 15 residues. Germline lookup yields CDR1 SGDLS and CDR2 YYNGEE. Trimming cost V 6 bases and J 4 bases, with 17 bases left between them. The CDR3 here is CASTLGGYRGNTIYF. The CDR3 DNA is TGTGCCAGCACCCTTGGGGGTTACAGAGGAAACACCATATATTTT.

The CDR3 DNA reads as TGTGCCAGCAGCTGGGCGACGGCAGGGGAAGCCTTCTACGAGCAGTACTTC. Translating it yields CASSWATAGEAFYEQYF. The V and J genes are TRBV25-1 and TRBJ2-7, with a possible D match to TRBD1 (6 bases). The CDR3 has 17 amino acids. Between the trimmed V and J ends, which lost 6 bases and 3 bases, there was a span of 24 bases. The germline gives CDR1 MGHDK, CDR2 SYGVNS.

The table lists this clonotype with a few counts. This CDR3 reads CASSPRQGANNEQFF. CDR3 bases: TGTGCCAGCAGCCCTAGACAGGGGGCGAACAATGAGCAGTTCTTC. The V call is TRBV11-2, the J call TRBJ2-1; TRBD1 agrees at 10 bases. Trimming removed 5 bases from V and 5 bases from J; junction bases left unmatched: 6. Germline lookup yields CDR1 SGHAT and CDR2 FQNNGV. The CDR3 contains 15 residues.

In its sample, this clonotype was seen many times. The chain employs TRBV7-2 and TRBJ2-1, with 8 nucleotides matching TRBD1. The CDR3 covers 15 residues. Germline lookup yields CDR1 SGHTA and CDR2 FQGNSA. After removal of 5 bases from V and 4 bases from J, the junction contained 7 bases not matched to a gene. The CDR3 region has the DNA TGTGCCAGCAGCCCGACAGGGGTTTCTTACAATGAGCAGTTCTTC. It is translated as CASSPTGVSYNEQFF.

In its sample, this clonotype was seen a few times. Just one base apart from a much larger clone, this may be a read error. The chain joins TRBV20-1 to TRBJ2-1; maybe TRBD2 (5 bases). This CDR3 region has 15 residues. The V gene's germline CDR1 is DFQATT and CDR2 SNEGSKA (reference sequence). V lost 2 bases to trimming and J lost 9 bases, with 20 bases between them. The CDR3 sequence is CSARSAVRPGSEQFF. The CDR3 DNA reads TGCAGTGCTAGATCTGCCGTCCGCCCGGGGAGTGAGCAGTTCTTC.

This rearrangement joins TRBV29-1 to TRBJ2-1; TRBD2 agrees at 8 bases. CDR3 size: 13 residues. Germline V gene lookup returns CDR1 SQVTM and CDR2 ANQGSEA. V dropped 5 bases and J dropped 10; count of bases not matched to a gene: 10. The CDR3 nucleotides are TGCAGCGTTCGAGTGGGCGGGGGGACGGAGCAGTTCTTC. This encodes CSVRVGGGTEQFF.

This clonotype was observed a single time. J is TRBJ1-1 and V is TRBV7-2, with D uncertain. Germline CDR1 SGHTA, CDR2 FQGNSA. Trimming removed 3 bases from V and 0 bases from J, with 5 bases in between. The CDR3 is 13 residues long. CDR3 protein: CASSFSVNTEAFF. CDR3 coding DNA: TGTGCCAGCAGCTTCTCCGTGAACACTGAAGCTTTCTTT.

The chain couples TRBV15 to TRBJ2-1; 9 bases fit TRBD1. From germline, CDR1 is LNHNV and CDR2 YYDKDF (reference sequence). V gave up 3 bases and J gave up 4 bases; unmatched junction bases: 7. This CDR3 is 16 amino acids long. In nucleotides, the CDR3 is TGTGCCACCAGCAGGAGTCGGGACAGGGCGTACAATGAGCAGTTCTTC. Translation: CATSRSRDRAYNEQFF.

This clonotype has just a few counts. This may arise from a read error, as a much more abundant clone is one base away. The chain joins TRBV3-1 to TRBJ2-1; 9 nucleotides line up with TRBD1. With V trimmed by 4 bases and J by 7 bases, 5 bases remained unmatched. The CDR3 covers 14 residues. Germline assignment: CDR1 LGHDT and CDR2 YNNKEL (reference sequence). The CDR3 loop reads CASSRGTGRNEQFF. As DNA, the CDR3 is TGTGCCAGCAGCCGAGGGACAGGGCGGAATGAGCAGTTCTTC.

This clonotype was observed many times. The chain is built from TRBV6-2 or TRBV6-3 and TRBJ2-7, with TRBD1 identical over 7 bases. Germline V lookup: CDR1 MNHEY, CDR2 SVGEGT. With V trimmed by 9 bases and J by 4 bases, 6 bases remained unmatched. The CDR3 has 12 residues. The DNA of the CDR3 is TGTGCCAGTCGGACAGGCCGATACGAGCAGTACTTC. It encodes CASRTGRYEQYF.

This clonotype was seen repeatedly, ten times or more. V and J are TRBV7-2 and TRBJ2-1; 12 positions match TRBD2. Germline loops: CDR1 SGHTA, CDR2 FQGNSA. CDR3 length: 14 residues. The trim removed 8 bases at V and 5 bases at J, leaving 4 bases unmatched. CDR3 sequence reads: CASATSGGNNEQFF. The CDR3 DNA sequence: TGTGCCAGCGCAACTAGCGGGGGGAACAATGAGCAGTTCTTC.